This T cell receptor (beta chain) derives from a study of blood T cell repertoires in COVID-19. Here immunoSEQ multiplex PCR was the method, and the copy in TCRdb shows in-frame clones only, minus some. Among some 150,000 clones listed, 85% to 90% were seen once. V shed 1 base and J 4 bases; nucleotides not matched to a gene: 7. The CDR3 totals 16 residues. Germline V gene lookup returns CDR1 SGHAT and CDR2 FQNNGV. V gene TRBV11-2 combines with J gene TRBJ1-5; 7 bases are a match to TRBD1. The clonotype was recovered from a woman aged 40 to 50 with acute or convalescent COVID-19. Sequencing used peripheral blood. The CDR3 DNA is TGTGCCAGCAGCTTAGGTTGGCCAGGGGGGAATCAGCCCCAGCATTTT. As protein: CASSLGWPGGNQPQHF.